The 30 T cell receptor beta chains given below trace back to one sample, sequenced in a study of cytomegalovirus exposure and HLA in healthy donors. Amplification used 60 Vbeta primers and 13 Jbeta primers. Profiled with immunoSEQ multiplex PCR; TCRdb holds only in-frame clones, not every one. The repertoire includes roughly 180,000 clones, roughly 80% of them detected once, and 0.7% to 0.95% sits in the top ten. Sequenced sample: PBMCs. The receptors were gathered from a woman younger than 30 in good health and CMV-seronegative.

The chain links TRBV7-9 to TRBJ1-1, with D possibly being TRBD1 (5 bases). The CDR3 sequence is 14 residues long. The V and J ends lost 5 bases and 1 base respectively, with 11 bases between them. Germline V lookup: CDR1 SEHNR, CDR2 FQNEAQ (reference sequence). The CDR3 nucleotides are TGTGCCAGCAGCCCGAATAGGGGGAACACTGAAGCTTTCTTT. Amino acids: CASSPNRGNTEAFF.

The chain carries TRBV28 and TRBJ1-1, with TRBD1 as a possible D gene (5 bases). The V end was cut by 7 bases, the J end by 4 bases, with 10 bases between. In germline, CDR1 is MDHEN, CDR2 SYDVKM. The CDR3 length is 12 residues. In DNA form, the CDR3 reads TGTGCCAGCAACAGACAGACCACTGAAGCTTTCTTT. This gives the protein CASNRQTTEAFF. Full variable domain (outside the CDR3, taken from reference TRBV28 and TRBJ1-1): DVKVTQSSRYLVKRTGEKVFLECVQDMDHENMFWYRQDPGLGLRLIYFSYDVKMKEKGDIPEGYSVSREKKERFSLILESASTNQTSMYLCASNRQTTEAFFGQGTRLTVV.

This clone has just one count. V is TRBV4-2 and J is TRBJ2-1; no clear D gene. The V gene lost 0 bases and the J gene lost 7 bases, with 13 bases spanning the gap. The V gene's germline CDR1 is LGHNA and CDR2 YNFKEQ. The CDR3 runs to 15 residues. The CDR3 reads CASSQDLNSKNEQFF. CDR3 nucleotides: TGTGCCAGCAGCCAAGATCTTAACAGTAAAAATGAGCAGTTCTTC.

The V call is TRBV9, the J call TRBJ2-1; 11 nucleotides match TRBD2. J gave up 4 bases and V 0 bases, and 6 bases lay outside the gene matches. The length of the CDR3 is 17 residues. From germline, CDR1 is SGDLS and CDR2 YYNGEE. The CDR3, as DNA: TGTGCCAGCAGCGTAGCCTCAGGGACTAGCGGATACAATGAGCAGTTCTTC. As protein: CASSVASGTSGYNEQFF.

The chain employs TRBV5-6 and TRBJ1-2; 7 positions match TRBD1. Germline loops: CDR1 SGHDT, CDR2 YYEEEE. Trimming at V came to 4 bases and at J to 7 bases, leaving 7 bases not matched to a gene. This CDR3 comprises 13 residues. The CDR3 bases are TGTGCCAGCAGCCAGACAGGGACCGCTGGCTACACCTTC. The encoded protein is CASSQTGTAGYTF.

The chain carries TRBV7-8 and TRBJ2-2, with TRBD2 identical over 8 bases. Germline V lookup: CDR1 SGHVS, CDR2 FQNEAQ. V was pared by 0 bases and J by 8 bases, with 5 bases of the junction left unmatched. CDR3 length equals 15 residues. The CDR3 loop reads CASSLASGITGELFF. Written as DNA, the CDR3 is TGTGCCAGCAGCTTAGCTAGCGGGATTACTGGGGAGCTGTTTTTT.

The J gene is TRBJ2-7, the V gene TRBV7-9; TRBD2 aligns across 7 bases. Per the germline V gene, CDR1 is SEHNR and CDR2 is FQNEAQ (reference sequence). With 3 bases clipped from V and 4 bases from J, the junction kept 15 bases outside the gene matches. The CDR3 runs to 17 residues. Here the CDR3 reads CASSFYVGAGVSYEQYF. In DNA, the CDR3 is TGTGCCAGCAGCTTCTACGTTGGGGCGGGAGTTAGTTACGAGCAGTACTTC. The full variable domain, completed using reference TRBV7-9 and TRBJ2-7, is DTGVSQNPRHKITKRGQNVTFRCDPISEHNRLYWYRQTLGQGPEFLTYFQNEAQLEKSRLLSDRFSAERPKGSFSTLEIQRTEQGDSAMYLCASSFYVGAGVSYEQYFGPGTRLTVT.

The V and J genes are TRBV28 and TRBJ2-7; 10 bases are a match to TRBD1. This CDR3 has 14 amino acids. J was trimmed by 9 bases and V by 9 bases; bases with no gene match: 14. The germline V gene has CDR1 MDHEN and CDR2 SYDVKM. The CDR3, as DNA: TGTGCCAGTAAGTGGGGACAGGGGTCCTCAAGGCAGTACTTC. This translates into CASKWGQGSSRQYF.

J is TRBJ2-7 and V is TRBV6-1, with TRBD1 as a possible D gene (6 bases). The CDR3 totals 13 residues. Trimming shortened V by 8 bases and J by 13 bases, and 24 bases separated the two germline ends. The germline V gene encodes CDR1 MNHNS and CDR2 SASEGT. The CDR3 DNA sequence: TGTGCCAGCCGCGAATCAGGACAGAGCATAGGATACTTC. It specifies CASRESGQSIGYF.

This clone was found once. The V gene is TRBV29-1, the J gene TRBJ1-2; 7 bases line up with TRBD1. Germline V gene sequence: CDR1 SQVTM, CDR2 ANQGSEA. The CDR3 spans 13 residues. Germline trimming cut 7 bases from V and 3 bases from J; bases unmatched to any gene: 8. The CDR3 region is CSAHRQGHYGYTF. DNA for the CDR3: TGCAGCGCCCACAGACAGGGACACTATGGCTACACCTTC.

This clone appeared once. Germline is not matched at one junction end, which may reflect a read error. The rearrangement links TRBV10-2 to TRBJ1-3, with D possibly TRBD1 on 5 matching bases. The CDR3 extends over 13 amino acids. Germline V gives CDR1 WSHSY, CDR2 SAAADI. This CDR3 reads CASNTGSGNAIYF. CDR3 coding DNA: TGCGCCAGCAATACAGGCTCTGGAAACGCCATATATTTT.

This rearrangement joins TRBV18 to TRBJ1-1, with 10 bases fitting TRBD1. The V and J ends lost 1 base and 5 bases, in that order; junction bases with no gene match: 4. CDR3 size: 15 residues. Looked up from germline, CDR1 is KGHSH and CDR2 is LQKENI. The CDR3 nucleotides read TGTGCCAGCTCACCACGACAGGGGGCAGGAACTGAAGCTTTCTTT. It encodes CASSPRQGAGTEAFF.

The chain is built from TRBV19 and TRBJ2-1; 8 bases agree with TRBD2. CDR1 is LNHDA and CDR2 is SQIVND in the germline V gene (reference sequence). V gave up 3 bases and J gave up 9 bases; unmatched junction bases: 4. The CDR3 has 13 amino acids. The CDR3 reads CASSIGGAGEQFF. The CDR3 region has the DNA TGTGCCAGTAGTATCGGGGGGGCGGGTGAGCAGTTCTTC.

This chain joins TRBV19 and TRBJ2-5, with TRBD1 matching over 7 bases. With V trimmed by 4 bases and J by 5 bases, 13 bases remained unmatched. CDR3 size: 16 residues. Germline V lookup: CDR1 LNHDA, CDR2 SQIVND (reference sequence). The CDR3 loop is CASSRGQFLRGETQYF. CDR3 in DNA: TGTGCCAGTAGTAGGGGACAGTTCTTAAGGGGGGAGACCCAGTACTTC.

The V and J genes are TRBV7-3 and TRBJ1-2; 10 positions match TRBD1. J was trimmed by 4 bases and V by 0 bases; bases with no gene match: 5. Germline values: CDR1 SGHTA, CDR2 FQGTGA. The CDR3 spans 16 residues. The CDR3 sequence is CASSLTVRDRGYGYTF. CDR3 nucleotides: TGTGCCAGCAGCTTAACAGTCCGGGACAGGGGCTATGGCTACACCTTC.

The V call is TRBV6-1, the J call TRBJ2-7, with a tentative D call TRBD2 (6 bases). Trimming left V 4 bases short and J 4 bases short, with 17 bases between. Germline lookup yields CDR1 MNHNS and CDR2 SASEGT. The CDR3 has 15 amino acids. This chain's CDR3 is CASSAGVGPGYEQYF. As DNA, the CDR3 is TGTGCCAGCAGTGCGGGGGTTGGTCCCGGGTACGAGCAGTACTTC.

The gene calls are TRBV15 and TRBJ2-7; 10 nucleotides match TRBD2. CDR1 LNHNV and CDR2 YYDKDF come from the germline V gene (reference sequence). The CDR3 contains 14 residues. The V segment lost 4 bases and the J segment 3 bases; nucleotides outside the gene matches: 3. The CDR3 reads CATSTRTSGYEQYF. Here the CDR3 DNA reads TGTGCCACCAGCACCCGGACTAGCGGCTACGAGCAGTACTTC.

The chain recombines TRBV9 with TRBJ2-7; TRBD1 aligns across 9 bases. Germline V gives CDR1 SGDLS, CDR2 YYNGEE. The CDR3 extends over 16 amino acids. V was clipped by 4 bases and J by 5 bases; unmatched bases: 13. The CDR3 DNA reads TGTGCCAGCAGCCGGTATTCCGGGACAGGGATCGACGAGCAGTACTTC. It encodes CASSRYSGTGIDEQYF.

The chain has TRBV25-1 and TRBJ1-2; 7 nucleotides line up with TRBD1. The CDR3 is 13 residues long. CDR1 and CDR2 (germline): MGHDK, SYGVNS. J gave up 3 bases and V 6 bases, and 4 bases lay outside the gene matches. The CDR3 protein is CASSSDRDYGYTF. The CDR3 nucleotides are TGTGCCAGCAGCAGCGACAGGGACTATGGCTACACCTTC.

The J gene is TRBJ2-7, the V gene TRBV4-2; 14 bases map to TRBD2. Germline CDR1 is LGHNA and CDR2 is YNFKEQ. Losses at the gene ends were 6 bases for V and 4 bases for J; bases not matched to a gene: 8. CDR3 length equals 16 residues. This chain's CDR3 is CASRPGTSGGSYEQYF. The CDR3 coding sequence is TGTGCCAGCAGACCCGGGACTAGCGGGGGTTCGTACGAGCAGTACTTC.

V is TRBV6-4 and J is TRBJ2-3; TRBD1 aligns across 7 bases. The CDR3 is made up of 14 amino acids. V was clipped by 6 bases and J by 2 bases; unmatched bases: 5. Germline V lookup: CDR1 MRHNA, CDR2 SNTAGT. CDR3 in DNA: TGTGCCAGCAGCCTCGACAGGGCCACAGATACGCAGTATTTT. Protein product: CASSLDRATDTQYF.

This sequence joins TRBV27 and TRBJ2-1, with D perhaps matching TRBD1 (5 bases). This CDR3 has 13 residues. Germline loops: CDR1 MNHEY, CDR2 SMNVEV (reference sequence). V lost 4 bases to trimming and J lost 9 bases, with 13 bases between them. The CDR3 nucleotides read TGTGCCAGCAGTTCCCAGGGTGCCGGTGAGCAGTTCTTC. Its translation: CASSSQGAGEQFF.

This clone was counted between two and nine times. The chain has TRBV28 and TRBJ1-3, with D unresolved. Per the germline V gene, CDR1 is MDHEN and CDR2 is SYDVKM. Trimming pared 5 bases from V and 2 bases from J, leaving 7 bases between. The CDR3 runs to 13 residues. CDR3 sequence reads: CASSTSPGNTIYF. In nucleotides, the CDR3 is TGTGCCAGCAGTACGAGCCCTGGAAACACCATATATTTT.

V and J are TRBV6-1 and TRBJ1-3, with TRBD1 as a possible D gene (5 bases). The CDR3 is 17 residues long. Trimming left V 0 bases short and J 0 bases short, with 12 bases between. Germline-derived CDR1 and CDR2 are MNHNS and SASEGT. The CDR3 sequence is CASSEARDWLSGNTIYF. CDR3 DNA: TGTGCCAGCAGTGAAGCGCGGGACTGGCTCTCTGGAAACACCATATATTTT.

The chain is built from TRBV4-3 and TRBJ2-5; 7 bases map to TRBD1. J lost 4 bases, V lost 0 bases, and 8 bases had no gene match. Per the germline V gene, CDR1 is LGHNA and CDR2 is YSLEER. The CDR3 length is 16 residues. The CDR3 region is CASSQDRVRGSETQYF. CDR3 DNA: TGCGCCAGCAGCCAAGATCGTGTCAGGGGGTCAGAGACCCAGTACTTC.

The V and J genes are TRBV7-9 and TRBJ2-1, with 9 nucleotides matching TRBD2. Per germline, CDR1 SEHNR and CDR2 FQNEAQ (reference sequence). The length of the CDR3 is 14 residues. With V trimmed by 5 bases and J by 8 bases, 7 bases remained unmatched. The CDR3: CASSRSGSIHEQFF. The CDR3 bases are TGTGCCAGCAGCCGTAGCGGGAGTATTCATGAGCAGTTCTTC.

This clone has just a few counts. The chain links TRBV7-2 to TRBJ2-7; TRBD2 matches 8 bases. Germline values: CDR1 SGHTA, CDR2 FQGNSA. This CDR3 is built from 16 residues. Unmatched junction bases numbered 10, after V lost 5 bases and J lost 1 base. The CDR3 sequence is CASSPGGGGRSYEQYF. The CDR3 nucleotides are TGTGCCAGCAGCCCAGGTGGGGGCGGGAGGTCCTACGAGCAGTACTTC.

V usage is TRBV5-1 and J usage is TRBJ2-5, with D possibly TRBD2 on 7 matching bases. V lost 3 bases, J lost 4 bases, and 13 bases lay in between. The CDR3 totals 14 residues. Per germline, CDR1 SGHRS and CDR2 YFSETQ. In DNA form, the CDR3 reads TGCGCCAGCAGCTGGGGGGGCGCGGCAGAGACCCAGTACTTC. Residues: CASSWGGAAETQYF.

V usage is TRBV5-4 and J usage is TRBJ2-1; D may be TRBD1 (5 bases). In germline, CDR1 is SGHNT, CDR2 YYREEE (reference sequence). CDR3 length: 13 amino acids. V lost 2 bases, J lost 8 bases, and 11 bases lay in between. CDR3: CASSFAGRDEQFF. DNA for the CDR3: TGTGCCAGCAGCTTCGCAGGGCGTGATGAGCAGTTCTTC. The variable domain in full, completed from reference TRBV5-4 and TRBJ2-1, reads ETGVTQSPTHLIKTRGQQVTLRCSSQSGHNTVSWYQQALGQGPQFIFQYYREEENGRGNFPPRFSGLQFPNYSSELNVNALELDDSALYLCASSFAGRDEQFFGPGTRLTVL.

The chain carries TRBV7-2 and TRBJ2-5, with a possible D match to TRBD1 (5 bases). Trimming took 7 bases from V and 5 from J, leaving 14 bases between them. This CDR3 region has 13 residues. Germline V CDR1 and CDR2: SGHTA, FQGNSA. CDR3 sequence: CASIPRVGETQYF. In DNA, the CDR3 is TGTGCCAGCATCCCCAGGGTAGGGGAGACCCAGTACTTC.